This T cell receptor beta chain emerged from a study of T cell changes during pregnancy in multiple sclerosis. Per germline, CDR1 WSHSY and CDR2 SAAADI. This CDR3 has 15 residues. V was cut by 6 bases and J by 2 bases, with 14 bases left in between. Clones were read by immunoSEQ multiplex PCR, and TCRdb kept only the in-frame ones, dropping some. The sample contains 20,000 to 25,000 clones, 75% to 95% of which appear only once. The source of this sequence is a female donor with multiple sclerosis, enrolled in a pregnancy study. The sample in question was CD4+ T cells from peripheral blood mononuclear cells, obtained in the third trimester of pregnancy. This chain joins TRBV10-2 and TRBJ1-5; D is possibly TRBD1 (6 bases). CDR3 DNA sequence: TGCGCCAGCAGCTCGTACAGGGCTGGCAATCAGCCCCAGCATTTT. It specifies CASSSYRAGNQPQHF.